This TCR beta chain was identified during a study of T cells in Graves' hyperthyroidism and ophthalmopathy. This clonotype was seen many times. Amplified regions were TCR beta CDR3 sequences from RNA transcripts. Carried out on the TCR CDR3, a first-round RT-PCR used the HTBI primer set. TCRdb re-called the multiplex PCR reads through MiXCR, storing one row per CDR3 protein. Among around 300,000 distinct CDR3 sequences listed, approximately 13% were seen once. Germline V gene data show CDR1 as MDHEN and CDR2 as SYDVKM. The CDR3 covers 16 residues. V shed 4 bases, J shed 4 bases, and the junction held 6 bases outside the gene matches.

The chain has TRBV28 and TRBJ2-3; 12 bases agree with TRBD2. Sequenced: blood. The receptor's source is a woman in her 30s with Graves' hyperthyroidism. The CDR3 DNA sequence: TGTGCCAGCAGTTCGACTAGCGGGAGAGCCGCAGATACGCAGTATTTT. It is translated as CASSSTSGRAADTQYF.